One sample yielded the 17 T cell receptor delta chains listed below, sequenced in a study of gamma-delta chains in newborns, infants, children. TCRdb re-called the reads with CATT. The table lists 3,000 to 3,500 delta-chain clones, about 2.7% of them singletons, with about 6.7% in the top ten. The sequenced sample consisted of blood. These TCRs come from a child who was a newborn, infant or young child, either healthy, febrile or measles-vaccinated (not recorded which).

Within the sample, this clone is medium-sized. Other DNA sequences from this sample encode an identical CDR3 as well. The chain employs TRDV2 and TRDJ1, with unresolved D. The CDR3 contains 16 residues. The germline gives CDR1 GEAIGNYY, CDR2 EKD. Trimming removed 0 bases at V and 0 bases at J, with 13 bases between. The CDR3 DNA is TGTGCCTGTGACACCTTGTCCGATAGAAACACCGATAAACTCATCTTT. The encoded protein is CACDTLSDRNTDKLIF.

Only a few counts were recorded for this clone. This probably arose from a read error, given a far larger clone one base away. The gene calls are TRAV29/DV5 and TRDJ1; no definite D call. Germline V gives CDR1 NSMFDY, CDR2 ISSIKDK. CDR3 length equals 10 residues. CDR3 coding DNA: TGTGCCAGACGCGGGGATAAACTCATCTTT. It codes for CARRGDKLIF.

Judged by abundance, this clone is medium-sized. V is TRDV2 and J is TRDJ1; 7 bases are a match to TRDD3. Germline CDR1 and CDR2: GEAIGNYY and EKD. V lost 3 bases and J lost 0; bases outside the gene matches: 15. CDR3 length: 18 residues. In DNA form, the CDR3 reads TGTGCCTGTGACTCTCTCGTGGTGGGGGACCACAACACCGATAAACTCATCTTT. As protein: CACDSLVVGDHNTDKLIF.

This clone is labeled medium-sized. The genes are TRDV2 and TRDJ1; 12 nucleotides match TRDD3. CDR3 length equals 18 residues. J lost 2 bases, V lost 4 bases, and 13 bases had no gene match. The germline V gene has CDR1 GEAIGNYY and CDR2 EKD. Here the CDR3 DNA reads TGTGCCTGTGAGAAACTGGGGGATACAAAGAGTAAGACCGATAAACTCATCTTT. This sequence encodes CACEKLGDTKSKTDKLIF.

Worth noting for this clone: A clone one base away is much larger, so this may be a read error. CDR3 residues: CACDTLVLRPGGTDKLIF. The CDR3 nucleotides are TGTGCCTGTGACACCCTCGTACTGAGGCCCGGAGGTACCGATAAACTCATCTTT. The chain combines TRDV2 with TRDJ1, with D hard to call. Between the trimmed V and J ends, which lost 0 bases and 2 bases, there was a span of 21 bases. Germline CDR1 is GEAIGNYY and CDR2 is EKD. The CDR3 is 18 residues long.

This clone has only a few counts. This could be a read error, since a much larger clone is one nucleotide away. This CDR3 is also generated by other DNA sequences in the sample. This chain joins TRDV2 and TRDJ1, with 10 bases matching TRDD3. Germline trimming cut 2 bases from V and 3 bases from J; bases unmatched to any gene: 5. The CDR3 consists of 15 residues. CDR1 is GEAIGNYY and CDR2 is EKD in the germline V gene. The CDR3 nucleotides read TGTGCCTGTGACAAGCTGGGGGATAATGCCGATAAACTCATCTTT. Translating it yields CACDKLGDNADKLIF.

This clone was found a few times. A read error may be the cause here, since a much bigger clone is one base away. The V gene is TRDV2, the J gene TRDJ1; either TRDD2 or TRDD3 may supply D (5 bases each). The CDR3 has 18 amino acids. Germline assignment: CDR1 GEAIGNYY and CDR2 EKD. CDR3 coding DNA: TGTGCCCGTGACCCCCTACCTATGGGGACCCGTGGCACCGATAAACTCATCTTT. Translating it yields CARDPLPMGTRGTDKLIF.

By sample share, this clone is medium-sized. This chain joins TRDV2 and TRDJ3; the match to TRDD3 covers 13 bases. Unmatched junction bases numbered 10, after V lost 3 bases and J lost 0 bases. CDR3 length equals 21 residues. Germline assignment: CDR1 GEAIGNYY and CDR2 EKD. CDR3 amino acids: CACDPVLGDTSSSWDTRQMFF. Here the CDR3 DNA reads TGTGCCTGTGACCCTGTACTGGGGGATACGTCAAGCTCCTGGGACACCCGACAGATGTTTTTC.

This clone rates as medium-sized (0.01 to 0.1%). The same CDR3 also results from other DNA sequences found in this sample. This chain links TRDV2 with TRDJ3; 12 nucleotides line up with TRDD3. The germline V gene encodes CDR1 GEAIGNYY and CDR2 EKD. The CDR3 has 18 residues. The trim removed 0 bases at V and 5 bases at J, leaving 4 bases unmatched. The CDR3 here is CACDTVLGDTRDTRQMFF. The CDR3, as DNA: TGTGCCTGTGACACCGTACTGGGGGATACCCGGGACACCCGACAGATGTTTTTC.

Turning to this clone: A much bigger clone sits one base away, suggesting this may be a read error. V and J are TRDV2 and TRDJ1; 11 bases are a match to TRDD3. This CDR3 is 20 amino acids long. Unmatched junction bases numbered 20, after V lost 3 bases and J lost 3 bases. Germline-derived CDR1 and CDR2 are GEAIGNYY and EKD. The CDR3 is CACDSVAGGYRSNRPDKLIF. DNA for the CDR3: TGTGCCTGTGACTCCGTGGCTGGGGGATACCGGTCTAATCGACCCGATAAACTCATCTTT.

V gene TRDV2 combines with J gene TRDJ1, with 8 bases matching TRDD3. From germline, CDR1 is GEAIGNYY and CDR2 EKD. The CDR3 loop spans 14 amino acids. The V and J ends lost 0 bases and 8 bases, in that order; junction bases with no gene match: 7. CDR3 residues: CACDTWGYTNKLIF. CDR3 DNA sequence: TGTGCCTGTGACACCTGGGGATACACCAACAAACTCATCTTT.

This clone has just a few counts. A junction end diverges from the germline sequence, so it may reflect a read error. The sample holds other DNA sequences that translate to the same CDR3. The chain carries TRDV2 and TRDJ3, with TRDD3 matching 13 bases. CDR1 and CDR2 from the germline V gene are GEAIGNYY and EKD. The CDR3 is 22 residues long. CDR3 sequence: CACDTAPTGGYVATWDTRQMFF. The CDR3 DNA follows: TGTGCCTGTGACACCGCCCCCACTGGGGGATACGTCGCGACCTGGGACACCCGGCAGATGTTTTTC.

This clone was counted between two and nine times. A much larger clone lies one base from this, so it may be a read error. The chain recombines TRDV2 with TRDJ1; 8 nucleotides agree with TRDD3. Trimming took 3 bases from V and 1 from J; bases not matched to a gene: 18. Germline CDR1 is GEAIGNYY and CDR2 is EKD. This CDR3 spans 19 amino acids. In nucleotides, the CDR3 is TGTGCCTGTGACCCCCCCAGCACTAGTACTGGGGGGTCCACCGATAAACTCATCTTT. Protein product: CACDPPSTSTGGSTDKLIF.

By share of the sample, this clone is medium-sized. The J gene is TRDJ1, the V gene TRDV1; TRDD3 aligns across 7 bases. V shed 4 bases and J 7 bases; nucleotides not matched to a gene: 6. The CDR3 has 13 residues. Germline CDR1 and CDR2: TSWWSYY and QGS. The CDR3 coding sequence is TGTGCTCTTGGGGTTTTTGGGGGAACTAAACTCATCTTT. Amino acids: CALGVFGGTKLIF.

This clone was detected a few times. A much larger clone lies one base from this, so it may be a read error. The chain joins TRDV2 to TRDJ1; 7 bases fit TRDD3. This CDR3 comprises 17 residues. CDR1 is GEAIGNYY, CDR2 EKD, per germline. The junction had 17 bases not matched to a gene; V was cut back by 5 bases and J by 3 bases. CDR3 DNA: TGTGCCTGTGGCACTCTGGCTGGGGGCGGATCGCCCGATAAACTCATCTTT. It translates to CACGTLAGGGSPDKLIF.

This clone was recorded a few times. It may be a read error: a sequence one base away is much more abundant. Other DNA variants within this sample encode the same CDR3. The chain carries TRDV2 and TRDJ3, with 8 nucleotides matching TRDD3. CDR3 length: 17 amino acids. Germline V gene data show CDR1 as GEAIGNYY and CDR2 as EKD. CDR3 region: CACDTVGDSRDTRQMFF. CDR3 sequence (DNA): TGTGCGTGTGACACTGTGGGGGATTCCCGGGACACCCGACAGATGTTTTTC.

By its share, this clone is medium-sized (0.01 to 0.1%). V usage is TRDV2 and J usage is TRDJ1; D gene ambiguous. Germline CDR1 is GEAIGNYY and CDR2 is EKD. The ends were cut back, 0 bases at V and 11 bases at J, with 30 bases in the middle. The CDR3 sequence is 18 residues long. CDR3 region: CACDTVDSGGTVSKGLIF. The CDR3 bases are TGTGCCTGTGACACCGTAGACTCCGGCGGTACTGTCTCCAAAGGGCTCATCTTT.